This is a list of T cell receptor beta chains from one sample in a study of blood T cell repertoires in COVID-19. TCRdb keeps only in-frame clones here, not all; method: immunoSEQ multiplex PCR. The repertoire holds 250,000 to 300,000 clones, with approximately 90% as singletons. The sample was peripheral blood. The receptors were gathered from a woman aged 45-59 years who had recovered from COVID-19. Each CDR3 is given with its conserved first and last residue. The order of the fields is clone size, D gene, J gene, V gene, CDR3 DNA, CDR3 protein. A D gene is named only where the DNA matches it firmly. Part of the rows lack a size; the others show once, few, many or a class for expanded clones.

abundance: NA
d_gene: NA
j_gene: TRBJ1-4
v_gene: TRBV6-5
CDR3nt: TGTGCCAGCAGTTACTTCGACGGGGAAAAACTGTTTTTT
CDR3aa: CASSYFDGEKLFF

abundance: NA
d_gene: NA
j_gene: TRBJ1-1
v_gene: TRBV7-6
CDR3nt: TGTGCCGCGAGGGTAGGCACTGAAGCTTTCTTT
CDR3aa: CAARVGTEAFF

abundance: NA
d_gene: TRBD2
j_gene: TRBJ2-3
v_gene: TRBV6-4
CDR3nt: TGTGCCAGCAGTGACTCGGGACTAGTAGGCTGGAGCACAGATACGCAGTATTTT
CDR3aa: CASSDSGLVGWSTDTQYF

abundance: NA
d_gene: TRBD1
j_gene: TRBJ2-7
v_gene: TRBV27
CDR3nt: TGTGCCACCAGGACAGGGAGAAGGTACGAGCAGTACTTC
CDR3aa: CATRTGRRYEQYF

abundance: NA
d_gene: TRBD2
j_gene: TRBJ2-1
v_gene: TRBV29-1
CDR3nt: TGCAGCGTAATTAGACTAGCGGGATACAATGAGCAGTTCTTC
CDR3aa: CSVIRLAGYNEQFF

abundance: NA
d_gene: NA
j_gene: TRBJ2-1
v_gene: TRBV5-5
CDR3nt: TGTGCCAGCAGCCCACCGCCCAGGAGGTCATATAATGAGCAGTTCTTC
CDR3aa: CASSPPPRRSYNEQFF

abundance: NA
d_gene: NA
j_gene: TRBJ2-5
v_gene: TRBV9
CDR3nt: TGTGCCAGCAGCGTCGGGGTGGGGTACCAAGAGACCCAGTACTTC
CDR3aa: CASSVGVGYQETQYF

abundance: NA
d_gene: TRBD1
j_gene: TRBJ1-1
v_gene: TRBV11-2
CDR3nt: TGTGCCAGCAGCTTTCGCTCAATAACAGGGGCTGAAGCTTTCTTT
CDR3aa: CASSFRSITGAEAFF

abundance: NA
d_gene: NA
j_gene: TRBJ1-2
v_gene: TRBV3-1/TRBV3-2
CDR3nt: TGTGCCAGCAGCCCAGGAGCAGGGATTAACTATGGCTACACCTTC
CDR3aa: CASSPGAGINYGYTF

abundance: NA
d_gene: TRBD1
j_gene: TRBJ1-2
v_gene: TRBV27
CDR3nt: TGTGCCAGCAGAAGGGACAGGGTAAGCTACACCTTC
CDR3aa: CASRRDRVSYTF

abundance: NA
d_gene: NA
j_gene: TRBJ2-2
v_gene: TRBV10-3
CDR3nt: TGTGCCATCAGTGGGGGAGACACCGGGGAGCTGTTTTTT
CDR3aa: CAISGGDTGELFF

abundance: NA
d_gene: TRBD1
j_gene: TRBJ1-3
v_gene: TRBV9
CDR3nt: TGTGCCAGCAGCCCACGGACAGGGGAGAGAAACACCATATATTTT
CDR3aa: CASSPRTGERNTIYF

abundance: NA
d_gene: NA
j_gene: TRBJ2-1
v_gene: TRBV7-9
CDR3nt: TGTGCCAGCAGCCGAGGACAGATTAACAATGAGCAGTTCTTC
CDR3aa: CASSRGQINNEQFF

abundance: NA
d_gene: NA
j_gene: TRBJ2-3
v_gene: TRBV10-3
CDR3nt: TGTGCCATCAGGGAGGGGGGCGAAAGCACAGATACGCAGTATTTT
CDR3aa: CAIREGGESTDTQYF

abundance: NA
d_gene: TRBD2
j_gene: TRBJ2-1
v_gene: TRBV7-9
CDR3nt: TGTGCCAGCAGCTCGGGACTAGACTACAATGAGCAGTTCTTC
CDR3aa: CASSSGLDYNEQFF

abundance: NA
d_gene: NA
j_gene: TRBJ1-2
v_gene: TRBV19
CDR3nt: TGTGCCACCTCGCCCGCGGTAAGTTCTTCTAACTATGGCTACACCTTC
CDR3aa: CATSPAVSSSNYGYTF

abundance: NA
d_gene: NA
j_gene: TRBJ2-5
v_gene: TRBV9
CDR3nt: TGTGCCAGCAGCGTCAATGTGGCTGGGACCCAGTACTTC
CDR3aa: CASSVNVAGTQYF

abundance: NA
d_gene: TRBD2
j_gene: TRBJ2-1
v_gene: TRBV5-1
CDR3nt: TGCGCCAGCAGCCCTAGCGGGGTATACAATGAGCAGTTCTTC
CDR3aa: CASSPSGVYNEQFF

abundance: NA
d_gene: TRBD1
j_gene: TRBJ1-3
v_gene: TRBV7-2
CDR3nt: TGTGCCAGCAGCTTGGACAGGGGAGGAAACACCATATATTTT
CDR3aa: CASSLDRGGNTIYF

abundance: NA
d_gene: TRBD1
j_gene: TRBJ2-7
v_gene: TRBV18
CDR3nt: TGTGCCAGCTCCCCTGGGACAGTTTTATTGCAGTACTTC
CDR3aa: CASSPGTVLLQYF

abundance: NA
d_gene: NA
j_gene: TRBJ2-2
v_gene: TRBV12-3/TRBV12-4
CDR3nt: TGTGCCAGCCTGAACACCGGGGAGCTGTTTTTT
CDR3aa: CASLNTGELFF

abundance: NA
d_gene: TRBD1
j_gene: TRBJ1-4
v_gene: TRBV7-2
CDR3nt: TGTGCCAGCAGCTTCAGGGGGCGGGTGTTTAATGAAAAACTGTTTTTT
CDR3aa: CASSFRGRVFNEKLFF

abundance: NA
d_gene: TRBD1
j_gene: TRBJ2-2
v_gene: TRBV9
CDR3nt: TGTGCCAGCAGTCCTAGTGAAGTGGGACAGGGATTCGGGGAGCTGTTTTTT
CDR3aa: CASSPSEVGQGFGELFF

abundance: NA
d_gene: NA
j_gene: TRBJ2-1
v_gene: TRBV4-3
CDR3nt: TGCGCCAGCAGCCAAAATTGGGCGAGCTCCTACAATGAGCAGTTCTTC
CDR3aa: CASSQNWASSYNEQFF

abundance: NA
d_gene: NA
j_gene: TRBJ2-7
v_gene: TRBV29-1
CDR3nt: TGCAGCGGCGGGACAGCCTACGAGCAGTACTTC
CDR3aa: CSGGTAYEQYF

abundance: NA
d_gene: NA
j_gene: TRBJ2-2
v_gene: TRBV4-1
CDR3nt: TGCGCCAGCAGCACCCACAGGTCTCCCACCGGGGAGCTGTTTTTT
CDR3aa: CASSTHRSPTGELFF

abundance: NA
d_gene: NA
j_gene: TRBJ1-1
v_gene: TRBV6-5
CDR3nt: TGTGCCAGCAGTTACCAGGGATCTGAAGCTTTCTTT
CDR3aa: CASSYQGSEAFF

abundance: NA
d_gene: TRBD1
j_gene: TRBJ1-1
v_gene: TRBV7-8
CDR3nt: TGTGCCAGCAGCGTGGGACAGCCAAACACTGAAGCTTTCTTT
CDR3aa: CASSVGQPNTEAFF

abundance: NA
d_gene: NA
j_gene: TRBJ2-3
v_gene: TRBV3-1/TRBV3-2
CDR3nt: TGTGCCAGCAGCCAAGAATCGGGGTTGAAGCCTCTCACAGATACGCAGTATTTT
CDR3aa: CASSQESGLKPLTDTQYF

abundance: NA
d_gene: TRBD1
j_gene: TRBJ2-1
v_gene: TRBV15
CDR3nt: TGTGCCACCAGCGGGGACAGCGCGTACAATGAGCAGTTCTTC
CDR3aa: CATSGDSAYNEQFF

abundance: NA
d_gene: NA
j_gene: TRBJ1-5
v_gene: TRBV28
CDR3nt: TGTGCCAGCAGTTTCGCACAGACCCATCAGCCCCAGCATTTT
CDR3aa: CASSFAQTHQPQHF

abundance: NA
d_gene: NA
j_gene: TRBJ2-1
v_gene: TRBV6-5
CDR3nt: TGTGCCACCAGGGGGTCTAGCGGCTACAATGAGCAGTTCTTC
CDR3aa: CATRGSSGYNEQFF

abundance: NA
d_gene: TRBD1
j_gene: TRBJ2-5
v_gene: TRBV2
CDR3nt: TGTGCCAGCAGTGCGGACAGGACCGGGACAGGGTCGGAGACCCAGTACTTC
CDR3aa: CASSADRTGTGSETQYF

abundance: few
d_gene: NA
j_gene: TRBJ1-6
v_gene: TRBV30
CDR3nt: TGTGCCTGGAGCAACGGGAATAATTCACCCCTCCACTTT
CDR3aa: CAWSNGNNSPLHF

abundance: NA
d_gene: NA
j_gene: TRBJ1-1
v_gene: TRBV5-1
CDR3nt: TGCGCCAGCAGCTTGGGCAGGGAAGCTTTCTTT
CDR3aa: CASSLGREAFF

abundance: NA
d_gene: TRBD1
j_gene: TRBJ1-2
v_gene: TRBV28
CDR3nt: TGTGCCAGCACATCGACAGGGAGGTCTGGCTACACCTTC
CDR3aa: CASTSTGRSGYTF

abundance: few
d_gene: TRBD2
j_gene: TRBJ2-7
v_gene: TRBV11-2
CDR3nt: TGTGCCAGCAGCTTCTCTAGCGGGAGTCGCGAGCAGTACTTC
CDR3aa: CASSFSSGSREQYF

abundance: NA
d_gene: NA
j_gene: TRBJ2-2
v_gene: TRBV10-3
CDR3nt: TGTGCCATCGCGACGAACACCGGGGAGCTGTTTTTT
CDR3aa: CAIATNTGELFF

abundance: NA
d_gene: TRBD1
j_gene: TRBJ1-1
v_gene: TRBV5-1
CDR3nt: TGCGCCAGCAGCTTCTTGGGACAGGGAGTTTCTGAAGCTTTCTTT
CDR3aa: CASSFLGQGVSEAFF

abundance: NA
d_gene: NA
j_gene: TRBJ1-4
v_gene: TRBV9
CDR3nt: TGTGCCAGCAGCGTAGGATTACGGAATGAAAAACTGTTTTTT
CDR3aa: CASSVGLRNEKLFF

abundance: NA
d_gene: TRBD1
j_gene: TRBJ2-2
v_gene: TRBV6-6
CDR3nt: TGTGCCAGCAGTCCGGGACAGGACTACGCGAACACCGGGGAGCTGTTTTTT
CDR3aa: CASSPGQDYANTGELFF

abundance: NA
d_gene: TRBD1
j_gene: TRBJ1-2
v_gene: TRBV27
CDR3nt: TGTGCCAGCAGTTATCGTGGACAGGGATATGGCTACACCTTC
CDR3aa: CASSYRGQGYGYTF

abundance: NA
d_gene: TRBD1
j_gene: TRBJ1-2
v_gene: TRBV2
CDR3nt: TGTGCCAGCAGTGGTAGACAGGGGCATGGCTACACCTTC
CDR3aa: CASSGRQGHGYTF

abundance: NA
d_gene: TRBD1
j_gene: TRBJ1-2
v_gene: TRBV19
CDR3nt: TGTGCCAGTAGTGTAGGGACAGCATATGGAGGCTACACCTTC
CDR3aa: CASSVGTAYGGYTF

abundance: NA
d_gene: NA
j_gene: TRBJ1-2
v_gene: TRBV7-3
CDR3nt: TGTGCCAGCAGCTTAAGTGCGGGGGGAGGCTACACCTTC
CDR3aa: CASSLSAGGGYTF

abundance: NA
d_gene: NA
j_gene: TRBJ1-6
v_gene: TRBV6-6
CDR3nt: TGTGCCAGCAGACACGACAGGTCAAATTCACCCCTCCACTTT
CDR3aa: CASRHDRSNSPLHF

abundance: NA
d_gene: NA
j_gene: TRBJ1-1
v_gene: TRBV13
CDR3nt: TGTGCCAGCAGCTTCTCGTATGGACTTAACACTGAAGCTTTCTTT
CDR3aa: CASSFSYGLNTEAFF

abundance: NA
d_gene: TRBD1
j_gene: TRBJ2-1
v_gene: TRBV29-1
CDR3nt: TGCAGCGCCCCCGGGACAGGGTTAGGCGAGCAGTTCTTC
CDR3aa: CSAPGTGLGEQFF

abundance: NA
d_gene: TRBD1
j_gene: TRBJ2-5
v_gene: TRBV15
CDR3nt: TGTGCCACCAGCAGAGGGACAGGGGGCCAAGAGACCCAGTACTTC
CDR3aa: CATSRGTGGQETQYF

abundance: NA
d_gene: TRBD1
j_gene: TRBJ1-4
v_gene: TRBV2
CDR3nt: TGTGCCAGCAGCCGACAGGGGATTAATGAAAAACTGTTTTTT
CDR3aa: CASSRQGINEKLFF

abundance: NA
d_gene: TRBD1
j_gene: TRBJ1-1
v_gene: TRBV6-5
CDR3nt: TGTGCCAGCAGTTACACCGGACAGGGGAACACTGAAGCTTTCTTT
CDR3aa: CASSYTGQGNTEAFF

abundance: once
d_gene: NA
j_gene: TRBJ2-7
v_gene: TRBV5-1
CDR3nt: TGCGCCAGCAGCTTGAGTACGCGTACCTACGAGCAGTACTTC
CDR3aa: CASSLSTRTYEQYF

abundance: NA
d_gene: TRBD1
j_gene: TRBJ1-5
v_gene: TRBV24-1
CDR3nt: TGTGCCACCGAATCTGAGGGGACAGGGGGAAGTTGCAATCAGCCCCAGCATTTT
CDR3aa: CATESEGTGGSCNQPQHF

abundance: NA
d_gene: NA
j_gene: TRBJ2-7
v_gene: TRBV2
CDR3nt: TGTGCCAGCAGTGACGGACTTCAATCAAGTGTGTACGAGCAGTACTTC
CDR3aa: CASSDGLQSSVYEQYF

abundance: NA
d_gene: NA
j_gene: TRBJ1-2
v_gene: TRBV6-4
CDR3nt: TGTGCCAGCAGTGAAGAAGGGACACGGAGCGCTATGAGCTACACCTTC
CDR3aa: CASSEEGTRSAMSYTF

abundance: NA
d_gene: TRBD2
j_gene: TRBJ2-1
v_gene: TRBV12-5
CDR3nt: TGTGCTAGTGGTTCCTCAGGACTAGCGGGGGGGTGGTCCTACAATGAGCAGTTCTTC
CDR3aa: CASGSSGLAGGWSYNEQFF

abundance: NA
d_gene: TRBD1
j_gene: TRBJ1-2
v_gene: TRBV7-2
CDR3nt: TGTGCCAGCAGCTACGACAGGGGTCCTCCTGGGGGCTACACCTTC
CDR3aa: CASSYDRGPPGGYTF

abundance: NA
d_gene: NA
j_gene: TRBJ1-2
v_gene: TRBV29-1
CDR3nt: TGCAGCGTCCGGAGCTATGGCTACACCTTC
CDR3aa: CSVRSYGYTF